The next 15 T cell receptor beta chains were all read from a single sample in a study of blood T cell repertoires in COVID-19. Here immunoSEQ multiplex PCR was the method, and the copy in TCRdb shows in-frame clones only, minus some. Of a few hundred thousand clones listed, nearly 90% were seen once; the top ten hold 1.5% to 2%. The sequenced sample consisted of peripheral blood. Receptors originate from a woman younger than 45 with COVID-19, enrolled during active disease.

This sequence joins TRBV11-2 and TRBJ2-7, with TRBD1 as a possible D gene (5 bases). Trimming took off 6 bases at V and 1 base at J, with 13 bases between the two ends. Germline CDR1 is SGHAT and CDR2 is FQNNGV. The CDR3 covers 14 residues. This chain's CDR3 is CASSRDRRSYEQYF. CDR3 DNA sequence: TGTGCCAGCAGTCGAGACAGAAGATCCTACGAGCAGTACTTC.

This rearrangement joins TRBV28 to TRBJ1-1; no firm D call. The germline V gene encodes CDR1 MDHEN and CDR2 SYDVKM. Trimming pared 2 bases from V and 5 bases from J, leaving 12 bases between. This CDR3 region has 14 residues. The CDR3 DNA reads TGTGCCAGCAGTTTAGTGGGAGTGAGGACTGAAGCTTTCTTT. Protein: CASSLVGVRTEAFF.

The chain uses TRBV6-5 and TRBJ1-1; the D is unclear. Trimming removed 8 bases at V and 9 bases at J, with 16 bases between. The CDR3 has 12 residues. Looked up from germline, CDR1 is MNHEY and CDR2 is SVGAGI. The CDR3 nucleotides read TGTGCCAGCCCGGGAGGAGCGTTTCAAGCTTTCTTT. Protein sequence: CASPGGAFQAFF.

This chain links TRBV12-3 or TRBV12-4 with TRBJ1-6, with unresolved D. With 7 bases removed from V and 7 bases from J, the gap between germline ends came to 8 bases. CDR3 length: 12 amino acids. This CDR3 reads CASTRWNSPLHF. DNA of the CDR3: TGTGCCAGCACCCGGTGGAATTCACCCCTCCACTTT.

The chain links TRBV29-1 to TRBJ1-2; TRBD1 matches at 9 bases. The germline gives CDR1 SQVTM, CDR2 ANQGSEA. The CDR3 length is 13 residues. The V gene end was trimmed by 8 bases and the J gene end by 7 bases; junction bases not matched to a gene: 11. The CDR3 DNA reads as TGCAGCTTCAGGACAGGGGATTTGTTTGGCTACACCTTC. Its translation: CSFRTGDLFGYTF.

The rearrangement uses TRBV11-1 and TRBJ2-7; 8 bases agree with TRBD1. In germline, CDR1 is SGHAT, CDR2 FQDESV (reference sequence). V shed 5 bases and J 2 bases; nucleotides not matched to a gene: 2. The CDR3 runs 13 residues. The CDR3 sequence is CASSRDRTYEQYV. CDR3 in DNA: TGTGCCAGCAGCCGGGACAGGACCTACGAGCAGTACGTC.

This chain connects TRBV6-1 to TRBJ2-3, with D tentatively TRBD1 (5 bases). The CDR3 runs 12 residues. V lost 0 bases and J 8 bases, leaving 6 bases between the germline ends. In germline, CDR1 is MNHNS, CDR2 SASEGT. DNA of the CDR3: TGTGCCAGCAGTGAAGCAGGGGTTACGCAGTATTTT. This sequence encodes CASSEAGVTQYF.

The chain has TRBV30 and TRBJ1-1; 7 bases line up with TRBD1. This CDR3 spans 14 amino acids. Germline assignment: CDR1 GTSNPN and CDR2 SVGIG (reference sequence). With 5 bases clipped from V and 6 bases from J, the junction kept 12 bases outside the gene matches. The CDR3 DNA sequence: TGTGCCTGGGCCCCGACAGGGAGGCGGCCTGAAGCTTTCTTT. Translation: CAWAPTGRRPEAFF.

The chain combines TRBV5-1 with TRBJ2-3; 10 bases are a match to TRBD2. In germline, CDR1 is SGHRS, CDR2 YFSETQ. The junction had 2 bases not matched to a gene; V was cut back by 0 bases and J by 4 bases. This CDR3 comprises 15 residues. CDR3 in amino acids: CASSLDGLAADTQYF. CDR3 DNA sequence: TGCGCCAGCAGCTTGGATGGACTAGCGGCAGATACGCAGTATTTT.

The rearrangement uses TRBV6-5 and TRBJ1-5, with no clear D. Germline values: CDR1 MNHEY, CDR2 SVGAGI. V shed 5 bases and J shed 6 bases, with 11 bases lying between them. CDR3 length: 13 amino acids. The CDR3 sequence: CASSRGETQPQHF. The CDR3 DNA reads TGTGCCAGCAGTCGGGGAGAGACTCAGCCCCAGCATTTT.

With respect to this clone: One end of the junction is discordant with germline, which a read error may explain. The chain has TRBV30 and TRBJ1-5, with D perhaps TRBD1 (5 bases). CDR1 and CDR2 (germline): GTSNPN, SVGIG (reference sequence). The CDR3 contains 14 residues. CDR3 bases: TGTACCTGGAGTGTAATACAGGGCAATCAGCCCCAGCATTTT. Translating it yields CTWSVIQGNQPQHF.

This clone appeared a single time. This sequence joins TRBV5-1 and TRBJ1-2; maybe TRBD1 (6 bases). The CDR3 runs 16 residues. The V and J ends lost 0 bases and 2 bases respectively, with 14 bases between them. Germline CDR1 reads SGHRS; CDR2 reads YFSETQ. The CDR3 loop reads CASSLGASTGNYGYTF. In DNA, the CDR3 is TGCGCCAGCAGCTTGGGGGCCTCGACAGGAAACTATGGCTACACCTTC.

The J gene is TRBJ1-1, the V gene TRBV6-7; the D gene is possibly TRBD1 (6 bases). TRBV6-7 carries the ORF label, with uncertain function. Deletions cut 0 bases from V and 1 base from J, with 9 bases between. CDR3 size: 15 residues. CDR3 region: CASSYSDRRNTEAFF. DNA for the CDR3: TGTGCCAGCAGTTACTCAGACAGGAGGAACACTGAAGCTTTCTTT.

The CDR3 loop reads CASSWGEASYEQYF. CDR3 coding DNA: TGTGCCAGCAGCTGGGGCGAGGCCTCCTACGAGCAGTACTTC. The chain carries TRBV5-4 and TRBJ2-7; weak D call: TRBD1 (5 bases). This CDR3 is 14 amino acids long. CDR1 and CDR2 (germline): SGHNT, YYREEE (reference sequence). V lost 3 bases and J lost 0, with 10 bases in between.

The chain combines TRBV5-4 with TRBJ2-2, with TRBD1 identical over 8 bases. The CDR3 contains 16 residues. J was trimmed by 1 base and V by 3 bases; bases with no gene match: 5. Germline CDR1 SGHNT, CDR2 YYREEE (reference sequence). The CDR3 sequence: CASSYPGTGNTGELFF. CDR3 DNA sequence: TGTGCCAGCAGCTACCCTGGGACAGGGAACACCGGGGAGCTGTTTTTT.